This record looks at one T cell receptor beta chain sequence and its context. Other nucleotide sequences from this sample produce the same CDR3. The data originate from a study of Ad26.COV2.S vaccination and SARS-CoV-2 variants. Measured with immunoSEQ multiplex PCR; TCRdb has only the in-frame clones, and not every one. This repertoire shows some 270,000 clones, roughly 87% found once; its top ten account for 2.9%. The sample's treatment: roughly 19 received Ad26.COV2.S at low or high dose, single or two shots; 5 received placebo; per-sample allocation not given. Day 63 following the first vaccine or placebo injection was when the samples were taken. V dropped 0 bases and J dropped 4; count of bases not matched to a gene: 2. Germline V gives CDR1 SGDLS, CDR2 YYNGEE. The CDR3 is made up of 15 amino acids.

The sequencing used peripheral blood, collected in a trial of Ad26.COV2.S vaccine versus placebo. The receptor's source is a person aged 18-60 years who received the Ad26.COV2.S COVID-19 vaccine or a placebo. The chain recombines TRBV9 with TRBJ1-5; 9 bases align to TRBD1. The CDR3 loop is CASSVGQGGNQPQHF. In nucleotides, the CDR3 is TGTGCCAGCAGCGTAGGACAGGGGGGTAATCAGCCCCAGCATTTT.